This TCR beta chain stems from a study of T cell responses to AZD1222 COVID-19 vaccine. Broader study findings: Variant regions that are unmutated are reportedly the target of nearly half of spike-specific TCRs.

The data were produced by immunoSEQ multiplex PCR, yet TCRdb's version contains in-frame clones alone and is incomplete. The sample includes approximately 130,000 clones, nearly 95% of them seen just once. On this clone itself: Its antigen is not identified.

This receptor was taken from an adult in good health. The starting material was peripheral blood, obtained on day 0 of AZD1222 vaccination.

CDR3 DNA sequence: TGTGCCAGCTCACCAATTACAGATGCGAACACTGAAGCTTTCTTT. This codes for CASSPITDANTEAFF. The chain links TRBV18 to TRBJ1-1, with D uncertain. This CDR3 region has 15 residues. CDR1 is KGHSH and CDR2 is LQKENI in the germline V gene. Trimming removed 2 bases at V and 1 base at J, with 11 bases between.